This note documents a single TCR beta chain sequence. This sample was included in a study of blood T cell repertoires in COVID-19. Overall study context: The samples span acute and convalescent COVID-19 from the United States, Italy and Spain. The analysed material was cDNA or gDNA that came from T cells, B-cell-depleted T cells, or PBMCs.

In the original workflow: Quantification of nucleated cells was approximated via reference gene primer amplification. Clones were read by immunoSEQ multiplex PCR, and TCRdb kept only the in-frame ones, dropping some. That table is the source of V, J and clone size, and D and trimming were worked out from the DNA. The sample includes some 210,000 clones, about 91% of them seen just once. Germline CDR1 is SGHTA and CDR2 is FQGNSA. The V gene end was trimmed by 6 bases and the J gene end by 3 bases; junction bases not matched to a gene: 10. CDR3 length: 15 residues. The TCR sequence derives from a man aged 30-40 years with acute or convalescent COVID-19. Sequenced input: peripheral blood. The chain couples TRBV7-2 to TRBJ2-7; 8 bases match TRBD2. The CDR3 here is CASSPALAEVYEQYF. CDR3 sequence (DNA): TGTGCCAGCAGTCCGGCACTAGCGGAGGTCTACGAGCAGTACTTC.